These 26 T cell receptor beta chains share one sample of origin, sequenced in a study of blood T cell repertoires in COVID-19. Using immunoSEQ multiplex PCR, the repertoire was profiled, and TCRdb retains in-frame clones only, with some absent. The sample records 150,000 to 180,000 clones, around nine tenths being singletons. The source material was peripheral blood. The receptor source for this set is a woman between 65 and 79 years old with acute or convalescent COVID-19.

The chain carries TRBV4-1 and TRBJ1-1; 9 bases align to TRBD1. J gave up 7 bases and V 4 bases, and 4 bases lay outside the gene matches. The length of the CDR3 is 13 residues. In germline, CDR1 is MGHRA, CDR2 YSYEKL. CDR3 amino acids: CASSLTDRGEAFF. The CDR3 region has the DNA TGCGCCAGCAGCCTCACGGACAGGGGTGAAGCTTTCTTT.

The chain recombines TRBV28 with TRBJ1-2, with D perhaps matching TRBD1 (6 bases). This CDR3 has 12 residues. Germline CDR1 and CDR2: MDHEN and SYDVKM. Trimming pared 7 bases from V and 1 base from J, leaving 7 bases between. CDR3 sequence (DNA): TGTGCCAGCAAACAGGGTAACTATGGCTACACCTTC. It translates to CASKQGNYGYTF.

For the CDR3, the DNA is TGCGCCAGCAGTGGCCCCTCTACAGGGGACCTAGCCAAAAACATTCAGTACTTC. Its protein is CASSGPSTGDLAKNIQYF. The chain employs TRBV23-1 and TRBJ2-4; 7 bases fit TRBD1. TRBV23-1 qualifies as an ORF whose function is uncertain. V gave up 5 bases and J gave up 0 bases; unmatched junction bases: 13. The CDR3 is 18 residues long.

This chain connects TRBV18 to TRBJ1-1, with TRBD1 matching 8 bases. The CDR3 is 14 residues long. Germline V gene lookup returns CDR1 KGHSH and CDR2 LQKENI. The J segment lost 0 bases and the V segment lost 5 bases, leaving 2 bases of the junction unmatched. As DNA, the CDR3 is TGTGCCAGCTCAGCGGACAGGGTGAACACTGAAGCTTTCTTT. This codes for CASSADRVNTEAFF.

The chain employs TRBV6-5 and TRBJ2-7; 9 nucleotides match TRBD1. The V gene's germline CDR1 is MNHEY and CDR2 SVGAGI. V was clipped by 6 bases and J by 7 bases; unmatched bases: 10. The CDR3 has 14 amino acids. DNA of the CDR3: TGTGCCAGCAGGTGGGACAGGGCCTCGGGGGAGCAGTACGTC. Residues: CASRWDRASGEQYV.

This clone was detected once. The V call is TRBV5-4, the J call TRBJ2-1; 9 bases are shared with TRBD1. The CDR3 has 15 amino acids. Germline values: CDR1 SGHNT, CDR2 YYREEE (reference sequence). The J segment lost 6 bases and the V segment lost 7 bases, leaving 11 bases of the junction unmatched. CDR3 region: CASETGGGPLNEQFF. The CDR3 DNA is TGTGCCAGCGAGACAGGGGGGGGGCCTCTCAATGAGCAGTTCTTC.

The rearrangement links TRBV5-1 to TRBJ2-7; the match to TRBD1 covers 8 bases. V dropped 2 bases and J dropped 3; count of bases not matched to a gene: 1. Germline assignment: CDR1 SGHRS and CDR2 YFSETQ. The CDR3 has 13 residues. CDR3 in DNA: TGCGCCAGCAGCTTTGGGACAGGCTACGAGCAGTACTTC. Residues: CASSFGTGYEQYF.

The chain is built from TRBV13 and TRBJ1-1; 7 nucleotides align to TRBD1. The CDR3 covers 18 residues. Germline values: CDR1 PRHDT, CDR2 FYEKMQ (reference sequence). The trim removed 6 bases at V and 1 base at J, leaving 17 bases unmatched. This CDR3 reads CASRPPLQGILENTEAFF. CDR3 DNA sequence: TGTGCCAGCAGACCGCCCTTACAGGGGATTCTGGAGAACACTGAAGCTTTCTTT. Variable domain in full (rest from reference TRBV13 and TRBJ1-1): AAGVIQSPRHLIKEKRETATLKCYPIPRHDTVYWYQQGPGQDPQFLISFYEKMQSDKGSIPDRFSAQQFSDYHSELNMSSLELGDSALYFCASRPPLQGILENTEAFFGQGTRLTVV.

The CDR3 nucleotides are TGTGCCAGCAGCCAAGATGTCCTAGCGGGAGCTAGCACAGATACGCAGTATTTT. Translated, it gives CASSQDVLAGASTDTQYF. The chain combines TRBV4-2 with TRBJ2-3, with TRBD2 identical over 10 bases. The CDR3 contains 18 residues. Germline-derived CDR1 and CDR2 are LGHNA and YNFKEQ. The ends lost 0 bases at V and 0 bases at J; junction bases unmatched: 6.

The chain carries TRBV5-1 and TRBJ2-1; 12 nucleotides match TRBD2. Germline lookup yields CDR1 SGHRS and CDR2 YFSETQ. The CDR3 extends over 17 amino acids. The ends lost 4 bases at V and 0 bases at J; junction bases unmatched: 5. The chain's CDR3 is CASSPSSGGVSYNEQFF. In DNA, the CDR3 is TGCGCCAGCAGCCCGTCTAGCGGGGGGGTCTCCTACAATGAGCAGTTCTTC.

The chain joins TRBV6-4 to TRBJ1-2; 10 bases map to TRBD1. V was pared by 4 bases and J by 7 bases, with 9 bases of the junction left unmatched. Germline loops: CDR1 MRHNA, CDR2 SNTAGT. The CDR3 extends over 15 amino acids. The CDR3 bases are TGTGCCAGCAGTGCCCAGGGACAGGGGCTTCTTGGCTACACCTTC. Protein product: CASSAQGQGLLGYTF.

The V gene is TRBV6-6, the J gene TRBJ2-5; 10 bases fit TRBD1. CDR1 and CDR2 from the germline V gene are MNHNY and SVGAGI (reference sequence). V dropped 7 bases and J dropped 2; count of bases not matched to a gene: 10. CDR3 length: 16 amino acids. CDR3 region: CASTGDRGLTQETQYF. CDR3 nucleotides: TGTGCCAGCACCGGCGACAGGGGGCTCACTCAAGAGACCCAGTACTTC.

The chain links TRBV20-1 to TRBJ1-5, with no clear D. This CDR3 spans 15 amino acids. Per the germline V gene, CDR1 is DFQATT and CDR2 is SNEGSKA (reference sequence). V shed 3 bases and J shed 0 bases, with 12 bases lying between them. CDR3 in amino acids: CSASYTRHSNQPQHF. CDR3 nucleotide sequence: TGCAGTGCTAGTTACACCAGGCATAGCAATCAGCCCCAGCATTTT.

This clone was counted once. The CDR3 sequence: CASSLDPHNRGIWNYGYTF. DNA of the CDR3: TGTGCCAGCAGCTTAGACCCCCATAACAGGGGGATCTGGAACTATGGCTACACCTTC. The chain links TRBV11-3 to TRBJ1-2; 8 positions agree with TRBD1. This CDR3 region has 19 residues. Germline lookup yields CDR1 SGHNT and CDR2 YENEEA. The J segment lost 2 bases and the V segment lost 0 bases, leaving 14 bases of the junction unmatched.

The chain has TRBV28 and TRBJ1-1; D not resolved. V lost 1 base to trimming and J lost 6 bases, with 12 bases between them. This CDR3 has 14 residues. CDR1 MDHEN and CDR2 SYDVKM come from the germline V gene. CDR3 in amino acids: CASSLLLGSSEAFF. Here the CDR3 DNA reads TGTGCCAGCAGTTTATTACTAGGGTCTTCTGAAGCTTTCTTT.

The rearrangement uses TRBV7-9 and TRBJ1-1; TRBD1 matches at 8 bases. The V gene's germline CDR1 is SEHNR and CDR2 FQNEAQ (reference sequence). Trimming took 1 base from V and 7 from J; bases not matched to a gene: 8. This CDR3 has 15 amino acids. The CDR3 protein is CASSLGTGQLGEAFF. The CDR3 coding sequence is TGTGCCAGCAGCTTAGGGACAGGGCAGCTTGGTGAAGCTTTCTTT. Complete variable domain (other parts from reference TRBV7-9 and TRBJ1-1): DTGVSQNPRHKITKRGQNVTFRCDPISEHNRLYWYRQTLGQGPEFLTYFQNEAQLEKSRLLSDRFSAERPKGSFSTLEIQRTEQGDSAMYLCASSLGTGQLGEAFFGQGTRLTVV.

This clone showed up just a few times. The chain joins TRBV7-8 to TRBJ1-1; TRBD1 matches 8 bases. Germline loops: CDR1 SGHVS, CDR2 FQNEAQ. The CDR3 has 15 amino acids. V gave up 5 bases and J gave up 4 bases; unmatched junction bases: 9. This CDR3 is CASSPTGGLGTEAFF. In nucleotides, the CDR3 is TGTGCCAGCAGCCCCACAGGGGGTCTCGGCACTGAAGCTTTCTTT.

The genes are TRBV27 and TRBJ2-1; TRBD2 agrees at 9 bases. CDR3 length: 16 residues. With V trimmed by 3 bases and J by 2 bases, 5 bases remained unmatched. The germline gives CDR1 MNHEY, CDR2 SMNVEV (reference sequence). Written as DNA, the CDR3 is TGTGCCAGCAGTTTCTACTCTAGCGGGGCCTACAATGAGCAGTTCTTC. Protein sequence: CASSFYSSGAYNEQFF.

This clone was observed a few times. The gene calls are TRBV6-2 or TRBV6-3 and TRBJ1-5; D unresolved. This CDR3 is built from 18 residues. Germline V gene lookup returns CDR1 MNHEY and CDR2 SVGEGT. V was shortened by 3 bases and J by 0 bases, with 18 bases between the two germline ends. CDR3 nucleotide sequence: TGTGCCAGCAGTTATGGAGGCGTTTACGGCTATAGCAATCAGCCCCAGCATTTT. It is translated as CASSYGGVYGYSNQPQHF.

The chain uses TRBV6-1 and TRBJ2-2; the match to TRBD2 covers 9 bases. J was trimmed by 2 bases and V by 2 bases; bases with no gene match: 9. The germline CDR1 and CDR2 sequences are MNHNS and SASEGT. The CDR3 is 18 amino acids. The CDR3 nucleotides read TGTGCCAGCAGTGAATCGAGGCGGGGGGGCGGCAACACCGGGGAGCTGTTTTTT. Residues: CASSESRRGGGNTGELFF.

This rearrangement joins TRBV11-2 to TRBJ1-6, with 7 bases lining up with TRBD1. Germline values: CDR1 SGHAT, CDR2 FQNNGV. The CDR3 is made up of 15 amino acids. Trimming took 6 bases from V and 7 from J; bases not matched to a gene: 9. The CDR3 DNA sequence: TGTGCCAGCAGGACGGCAGGGACAGAAAATTCACCCCTCCACTTT. Amino acids: CASRTAGTENSPLHF.

The gene calls are TRBV27 and TRBJ1-1; 8 nucleotides align to TRBD1. The CDR3 has 15 residues. Per germline, CDR1 MNHEY and CDR2 SMNVEV (reference sequence). Losses at the gene ends were 6 bases for V and 1 base for J; bases not matched to a gene: 7. CDR3 loop: CASRPITGGNTEAFF. DNA for the CDR3: TGTGCCAGCAGACCTATTACAGGGGGGAACACTGAAGCTTTCTTT.

As to this clone: The germline gene is not matched at one end of the junction; a read error may be the cause. This rearrangement joins TRBV27 to TRBJ1-2; 7 bases are a match to TRBD1. The CDR3 runs to 14 residues. Germline V gene sequence: CDR1 MNHEY, CDR2 SMNVEV (reference sequence). The CDR3 loop reads CASSFNRGTYDYTF. The CDR3 nucleotides are TGTGCCAGCAGTTTCAACAGGGGTACCTATGACTACACCTTC.

J is TRBJ2-7 and V is TRBV10-1; unclear D gene. From germline, CDR1 is WNHNN and CDR2 SYGVQD (reference sequence). Trimming shortened V by 6 bases and J by 0 bases, and 9 bases separated the two germline ends. CDR3 length: 13 residues. CDR3 protein: CASRHSSSYEQYF. The CDR3 nucleotides are TGCGCCAGCAGGCACAGCAGCTCCTACGAGCAGTACTTC.

The chain is built from TRBV28 and TRBJ1-1, with D possibly TRBD1 on 5 matching bases. This CDR3 is built from 14 residues. Germline V gene lookup returns CDR1 MDHEN and CDR2 SYDVKM. V was pared by 2 bases and J by 1 base, with 8 bases between. CDR3 residues: CASSLGGGNTEAFF. In nucleotides, the CDR3 is TGTGCCAGCAGTTTAGGGGGAGGGAACACTGAAGCTTTCTTT. The complete variable domain, with remaining parts taken from reference TRBV28 and TRBJ1-1, reads DVKVTQSSRYLVKRTGEKVFLECVQDMDHENMFWYRQDPGLGLRLIYFSYDVKMKEKGDIPEGYSVSREKKERFSLILESASTNQTSMYLCASSLGGGNTEAFFGQGTRLTVV.

This clone was detected once. The chain links TRBV5-1 to TRBJ1-2; tentatively, D is TRBD1 (6 bases). Per the germline V gene, CDR1 is SGHRS and CDR2 is YFSETQ. Between the trimmed V and J ends, which lost 1 base and 8 bases, there was a span of 12 bases. This CDR3 has 13 amino acids. The CDR3 DNA sequence: TGCGCCAGCAGCTTGATACAGGGTCTGGGCTACACCTTC. Translation gives CASSLIQGLGYTF.